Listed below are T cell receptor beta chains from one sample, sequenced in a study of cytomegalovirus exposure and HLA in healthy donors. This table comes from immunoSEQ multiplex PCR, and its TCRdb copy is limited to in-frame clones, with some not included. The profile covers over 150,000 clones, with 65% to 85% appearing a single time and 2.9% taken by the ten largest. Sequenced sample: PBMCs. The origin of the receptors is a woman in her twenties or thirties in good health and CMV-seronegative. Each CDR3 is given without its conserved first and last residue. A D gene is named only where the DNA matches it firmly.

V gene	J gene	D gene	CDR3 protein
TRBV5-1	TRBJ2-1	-	ASSLGANEQF
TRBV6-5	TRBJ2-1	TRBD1	ASSYATGKQF
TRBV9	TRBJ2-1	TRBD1	ASSVAHRGRDEQF
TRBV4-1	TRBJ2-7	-	ASSQGQNSYEQY
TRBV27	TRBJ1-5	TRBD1	ASSLRTGSQPQH
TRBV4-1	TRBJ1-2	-	ASSQDRQAPKGYT
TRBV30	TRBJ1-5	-	AWSVRVDQPQH
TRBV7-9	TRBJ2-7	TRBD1	ASRETGDEQY
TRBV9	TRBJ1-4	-	ASSVGRYPTNEKLF
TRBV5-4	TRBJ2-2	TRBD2	ASSIDLAGNTGELF
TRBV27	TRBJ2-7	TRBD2	ASSFRLASYEQY
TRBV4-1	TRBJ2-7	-	ASSQGPGVPYEQY
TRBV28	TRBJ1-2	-	ASSFPEEVVYGYT